This T cell receptor beta chain was recovered during a study of technical replicates of blood from a handful of donors. Sequencing was performed with immunoSEQ multiplex PCR; in TCRdb, only in-frame clones are kept and a portion is missing. The table has some 63,000 clones, about 87% seen once. This CDR3 is 13 amino acids long. Deletions cut 8 bases from V and 0 bases from J, with 11 bases between. CDR1 GTSNPN and CDR2 SVGIG come from the germline V gene (reference sequence). Sequencing input: PBMCs. The receptor was derived from a human donor in good health. Some clones in this sample may be carry-over from other donors' samples. The chain links TRBV30 to TRBJ1-5; D possibly corresponds to TRBD1 (6 bases). This CDR3 is CAGGADSNQPQHF. The CDR3 coding sequence is TGTGCCGGGGGGGCTGATAGCAATCAGCCCCAGCATTTT.